This TCR beta chain was retrieved from a study of a mutant IDH1 vaccine in newly diagnosed glioma (dated by TCRdb to the early 2020s). With regard to the full study: Patients were given eight vaccinations, in weeks 1, 3, 5, 7, 11, 15, 19 and 23, which matched visits V03 through V10. The roughly 34 treated patients were roughly 60% male and around 38% female, with a mean age of approximately 40 years. Longitudinal TCRB deep sequencing was performed for some 25 treated patients wherever samples were available for exploratory analyses. Vaccination began 4-6 weeks after radiotherapy alone, or alongside temozolomide cycles in the chemotherapy-containing groups. Six visits were used for peripheral blood collection: V03 (baseline), V05, V07, V10, V12 and V13. Prior to enrollment, patients had been given standard therapy consisting of radiotherapy alone, temozolomide alone, or radiochemotherapy with temozolomide, with the combination given to most patients. General conclusions and limits of the study: It was noted by the authors that analyses of patient blood samples could not be reproduced owing to sample limitations. Immune responses induced by the vaccine were seen in roughly 95% of patients across multiple MHC alleles. No apparent relationship was observed between pseudoprogression and alterations in the top peripheral T cell clonotypes detected by TCRB sequencing. PBMC samples for TCRB deep sequencing were selected based on availability.

The method was the immunoSEQ multiplex PCR assay. Following the manufacturer's protocol, the hsTCRB Kit was used to amplify rearranged TCR beta chain sequences. Sequencing of TCRB libraries was carried out on an Illumina MiSeq. In the original analysis: The kit vendor's proprietary platform handled demultiplexing, trimming and gene mapping. TCRdb took this table from immuneACCESS and kept in-frame rearrangements with V and J called. Such tables lack part of the clones; where checked against another copy, unresolved V genes explain under half of the gap, and the rest is unexplained. V and J calls and clone size come straight from that table; D and trimming were deduced from the DNA. The sample table contains about 61,000 clones; only one count was recorded for about 80% of them. The ten most abundant clones make up approximately 6.1% of the sample. To note about this clone: Its antigen has not been determined. Per-base qualities were not stored, and no clone one base away is much larger.

The sample's time point, from its label and the paper: week 11, during vaccination. Each vaccine dose was 300 ug of a 20-mer mutant IDH1 peptide in Montanide, given subcutaneously with topical imiquimod. The donors had newly diagnosed IDH1-mutant astrocytomas of WHO grade 3 or 4 that showed loss of nuclear ATRX. The samples were drawn from NOA16, a multicentre, single-arm, open-label phase I trial in Germany that tested a mutant IDH1 peptide vaccine in humans for the first time. Genomic DNA for TCRB sequencing was extracted from EDTA blood using the DNeasy Blood and Tissue Kit. This clonotype was sampled from a man aged 50 to 59 with glioma. The material was PBMCs, obtained from a glioma patient whose treatment included an IDH1 peptide vaccine.

In nucleotide form, the sequence is TGTGCCAGCAGCTTAACCATCGGTCCCGGGAACACTGAAGCTTTCTTT. Protein translation: CASSLTIGPGNTEAFF. The chain couples TRBV13 to TRBJ1-1; the D gene assignment is ambiguous. Reading from cysteine to phenylalanine, the CDR3 counts 16 amino acids. This entry keeps only the CDR3 DNA: 48 bases, framed from base 1. The germline V gene (reference sequence) provides CDR1 PRHDT and CDR2 FYEKMQ. Deletion took 2 bases off V and 1 base off J, with a span of 14 bases between the germline ends.